This T cell receptor (beta chain) was captured by sequencing in a study of control samples from healthy donors and cancer patients. This CDR3 has 16 residues. The V gene's germline CDR1 is KGHSH and CDR2 LQKENI. The V gene end was trimmed by 4 bases and the J gene end by 4 bases; junction bases not matched to a gene: 10. Using immunoSEQ multiplex PCR, the repertoire was profiled, and TCRdb retains in-frame clones only, with some absent. In the table there are around 30,000 clones, roughly 94% of which are singletons. The chain carries TRBV18 and TRBJ1-5; 7 bases are shared with TRBD1. The sequenced material came from blood. The TCR was taken from a man aged 55 to 70 in good health. The CDR3 sequence is CASSLDRVGGNQPQHF. CDR3 sequence (DNA): TGTGCCAGCTCACTTGACAGGGTAGGAGGGAATCAGCCCCAGCATTTT.